This T cell receptor beta chain is drawn from a study of cytomegalovirus exposure and HLA in healthy donors. The PCR used 60 Vbeta and 13 Jbeta primers. Generated by immunoSEQ multiplex PCR, the TCRdb table keeps only in-frame clones and is missing some. Found here are around 90,000 clones, about four fifths of them singletons; the top ten hold under 4%. The V and J ends lost 0 bases and 7 bases respectively, with 10 bases between them. Germline V CDR1 and CDR2: GTSNPN, SVGIG (reference sequence). This CDR3 has 13 amino acids. This rearrangement joins TRBV30 to TRBJ1-5; D gene unclear. The TCR sequence derives from a man in his fifties or sixties in good health and CMV-seronegative. Sample: PBMCs. The chain's CDR3 is CAWSVTGVQPQHF. In nucleotides, the CDR3 is TGTGCCTGGAGTGTAACGGGTGTCCAGCCCCAGCATTTT.